These 18 T cell receptor beta chains share one sample of origin, sequenced in a study of blood T cells in healthy people across ages. Primers used in a second PCR of about 6 to 11 cycles were a sample-barcoded 5' primer and a J-beta primer mix. Using its own MiXCR run on the 5' RACE reads, TCRdb lists one record per CDR3 protein. The sample has about 940,000 distinct CDR3 sequences, around 48% seen once. Sample: blood. The receptor set was obtained from a man aged 30 to 39 in good health.

DNA of the CDR3: TGTGCCAGCAGCCCCATACGTGACACCTACAATGAGCAGTTCTTC. It specifies CASSPIRDTYNEQFF. This chain links TRBV7-2 with TRBJ2-1; D call uncertain. From germline, CDR1 is SGHTA and CDR2 FQGNSA. The CDR3 is 15 amino acids. Trimming stripped 5 bases from V and 2 bases from J, with 13 bases between.

Remarks on this clonotype: The junction and the germline gene differ at one end; a read error may be behind it. V is TRBV7-3 and J is TRBJ2-1; D not resolved. The CDR3 sequence is 14 residues long. CDR1 and CDR2 from the germline V gene are SGHTA and FQGTGA. In nucleotides, the CDR3 is TGTGCCAGCATCTTAATGGGGTCTGGCAATGAGCAGTTCTTC. It yields the protein CASILMGSGNEQFF.

This clonotype was detected only once. The CDR3 DNA sequence: TGCAGTGCTCCAAGGGGGGGCGGGAGTTTGCGCAATGAGCAGTTCTTC. Residues: CSAPRGGGSLRNEQFF. The gene calls are TRBV20-1 and TRBJ2-1; D perhaps matches TRBD2 (7 bases). V was trimmed by 5 bases and J by 6 bases, leaving 23 bases between them. This CDR3 comprises 16 residues. CDR1 is DFQATT and CDR2 is SNEGSKA in the germline V gene (reference sequence).

This clonotype was seen a single time. A read error may account for a junction end that differs from germline. The chain combines TRBV12-5 with TRBJ2-3; D is perhaps TRBD1 or TRBD2 (5 bases each). CDR1 and CDR2 from the germline V gene are LGHNT and FRNRAP. The CDR3 is made up of 12 amino acids. DNA of the CDR3: TGTACTAGTGGGGGTGTCCCAGATACGCAGTATTTT. It encodes CTSGGVPDTQYF.

This chain joins TRBV7-6 and TRBJ2-7; 8 positions match TRBD2. The J call may be mistaken, given a closer DNA end match to TRBJ2-5. CDR1 SGHVS and CDR2 FNYEAQ come from the germline V gene. The CDR3 spans 17 residues. CDR3 in DNA: TGTGCCAGCAGCTTAATTCGCCTCGACCGGGGGGGAGAGACCCAGTACTTC. The encoded protein is CASSLIRLDRGGETQYF.

This clonotype was counted between two and nine times. V and J are TRBV6-5 and TRBJ2-1; a weak D match, TRBD2 (6 bases). The CDR3 is made up of 13 amino acids. CDR1 is MNHEY and CDR2 is SVGAGI in the germline V gene. V dropped 8 bases and J dropped 5 bases, with 13 bases sitting between them. For the CDR3, the DNA is TGTGCCAGCGGAGGGTTCCTTGACAATGAGCAGTTCTTC. Protein product: CASGGFLDNEQFF.

This clonotype has a handful of counts. The CDR3 DNA is TGCAGCGCATCCGGGCTCATGAGAAGTAGCTACGAGCAGTACTTC. Protein product: CSASGLMRSSYEQYF. The chain uses TRBV29-1 and TRBJ2-7; D is undetermined. The V end lost 7 bases, the J end lost 3 bases, and 22 bases lay between the germline ends. CDR1 is SQVTM and CDR2 is ANQGSEA in the germline V gene. The CDR3 contains 15 residues.

The chain couples TRBV3-1 to TRBJ1-5; no firm D call. The germline V gene encodes CDR1 LGHDT and CDR2 YNNKEL (reference sequence). V lost 3 bases and J lost 4, with 7 bases in between. There are 13 residues in the CDR3. Written as DNA, the CDR3 is TGTGCCAGCAGCCAGGAACAGAATCAGCCCCAGCATTTT. This gives the protein CASSQEQNQPQHF.

There are a few counts of this clonotype. This rearrangement joins TRBV5-1 to TRBJ2-3; D unclear. The CDR3 sequence is 14 residues long. Germline values: CDR1 SGHRS, CDR2 YFSETQ. V was shortened by 0 bases and J by 2 bases, with 7 bases between the two germline ends. The CDR3 protein is CASSLASDTDTQYF. CDR3 DNA sequence: TGCGCCAGCAGCTTGGCGTCGGACACAGATACGCAGTATTTT.

This clonotype was counted a few times. The V gene is TRBV7-2, the J gene TRBJ2-7, with D possibly being TRBD1 or TRBD2 (5 bases each). Trimming removed 4 bases at V and 5 bases at J, with 15 bases between. The CDR3 length is 14 residues. The germline V gene encodes CDR1 SGHTA and CDR2 FQGNSA. CDR3 sequence (DNA): TGTGCCAGCAGCTCGAGGGCAGGGATCCACGAGCAGTACTTC. Residues: CASSSRAGIHEQYF.

The chain joins TRBV5-1 to TRBJ2-7, with TRBD1 matching 9 bases. Germline V gene data show CDR1 as SGHRS and CDR2 as YFSETQ. With 0 bases clipped from V and 3 bases from J, the junction kept 7 bases outside the gene matches. The CDR3 extends over 16 amino acids. The CDR3 region is CASSLGYRDRDYEQYF. The CDR3 DNA sequence: TGCGCCAGCAGCTTGGGGTACCGGGACAGGGACTACGAGCAGTACTTC.

This clonotype was recorded a few times. The chain recombines TRBV11-3 with TRBJ2-7; no definite D call. Germline assignment: CDR1 SGHNT and CDR2 YENEEA. Trimming removed 5 bases from V and 4 bases from J, with 12 bases in between. The CDR3 is 13 residues long. This CDR3 is CASSGGATYEQYF. The CDR3 nucleotides are TGTGCCAGCAGCGGCGGAGCTACGTACGAGCAGTACTTC. Combining the CDR3 with reference TRBV11-3 and TRBJ2-7 gives the whole variable domain EAGVVQSPRYKIIEKKQPVAFWCNPISGHNTLYWYLQNLGQGPELLIRYENEEAVDDSQLPKDRFSAERLKGVDSTLKIQPAELGDSAVYLCASSGGATYEQYFGPGTRLTVT.

The V and J genes are TRBV6-5 and TRBJ1-2; possible D gene TRBD1, 5 bases. Per the germline V gene, CDR1 is MNHEY and CDR2 is SVGAGI. The CDR3 spans 14 residues. The V end was cut by 2 bases, the J end by 0 bases, with 7 bases between. CDR3 region: CASSYPGANYGYTF. The CDR3 DNA follows: TGTGCCAGCAGTTACCCGGGGGCTAACTATGGCTACACCTTC.

The chain combines TRBV4-2 with TRBJ2-7, with D unclear. V was cut by 1 base and J by 6 bases, with 13 bases left in between. Germline CDR1 is LGHNA and CDR2 is YNFKEQ. The CDR3 contains 14 residues. In nucleotides, the CDR3 is TGTGCCAGCAGCCAAGCCGGCCCGGGTAGCGAGCAGTACTTC. Amino acids: CASSQAGPGSEQYF.

This clonotype has only a few counts. The chain employs TRBV5-1 and TRBJ2-5; no reliable D call. V was shortened by 0 bases and J by 5 bases, with 17 bases between the two germline ends. CDR3 length: 16 amino acids. Looked up from germline, CDR1 is SGHRS and CDR2 is YFSETQ. The CDR3 spells CASSLDSDLLGETQYF. Written as DNA, the CDR3 is TGCGCCAGCAGCTTGGACTCAGATCTTCTTGGGGAGACCCAGTACTTC.

This clonotype was detected only a few times. The rearrangement uses TRBV7-2 and TRBJ2-3; D is ambiguous. This CDR3 contains 15 residues. The V gene lost 7 bases and the J gene lost 6 bases, with 20 bases spanning the gap. Germline V gene lookup returns CDR1 SGHTA and CDR2 FQGNSA. In DNA, the CDR3 is TGTGCCAGCAACCCCATGAACGGCGAATGGGATACGCAGTATTTT. Protein product: CASNPMNGEWDTQYF.

This clonotype appeared a few times. The chain is built from TRBV4-2 and TRBJ2-4; D assignment may be TRBD1 or TRBD2 (6 bases each). The V end lost 1 base, the J end lost 13 bases, and 14 bases lay between the germline ends. Germline CDR1 and CDR2: LGHNA and YNFKEQ. The CDR3 contains 13 residues. CDR3 amino acids: CASSQAGDREQYF. The DNA for the CDR3 is TGTGCCAGCAGCCAAGCAGGGGATCGGGAGCAGTACTTC.

This rearrangement joins TRBV7-8 to TRBJ2-1; D is tentatively TRBD1 or TRBD2 (7 bases each). The CDR3 is 15 residues long. The germline CDR1 and CDR2 sequences are SGHVS and FQNEAQ. Trimming removed 1 base from V and 8 bases from J, with 15 bases in between. In nucleotides, the CDR3 is TGTGCCAGCAGCTTAGTAGTCAGGGGGGGACATGAGCAGTTCTTC. This gives the protein CASSLVVRGGHEQFF.